What follows are 5 T cell receptor beta chains derived from one specimen sequenced in a study of metastatic and nonmetastatic thyroid tumors. Among the patients, none had received any treatment before thyroid surgery. TCRdb reanalyzed the PCR reads via MiXCR. The data hold over 35,000 clones, with less than 20% observed a single time. Input material: tumor tissue. These TCRs come from a female donor with papillary thyroid cancer or a benign thyroid nodule (not recorded which). Some clones in this sample may be carry-over from other donors' samples.

Remarks on this clone: An end of the junction does not agree with germline; a read error may underlie this. The chain has TRBV2 and TRBJ2-1, with 15 bases fitting TRBD2. Germline CDR1 SNHLY, CDR2 FYNNEI. This CDR3 comprises 19 residues. The CDR3 protein is CASSEWGRTSGRARNEQFF. In nucleotides, the CDR3 is TGTGCCAGCAGTGAATGGGGGAGGACTAGCGGGAGGGCGAGGAATGAACAGTTCTTC.

This clone has ten or more counts. The V and J genes are TRBV7-2 and TRBJ2-5; TRBD1 aligns across 12 bases. The CDR3 is made up of 16 amino acids. The germline CDR1 and CDR2 sequences are SGHTA and FQGNSA. V was clipped by 0 bases and J by 5 bases; unmatched bases: 4. CDR3 protein: CASSLAGTGGSETQYF. CDR3 sequence (DNA): TGTGCCAGCAGCTTAGCCGGGACAGGGGGCTCTGAGACCCAGTACTTC.

This clone was detected many times. Here the CDR3 reads CASSHYSGVTYNEQFF. The CDR3 nucleotides read TGTGCCAGCAGCCATTATTCGGGGGTTACCTACAATGAGCAGTTCTTC. This rearrangement joins TRBV4-2 to TRBJ2-1, with D perhaps matching TRBD2 (6 bases). This CDR3 has 16 residues. CDR1 LGHNA and CDR2 YNFKEQ come from the germline V gene. With 3 bases removed from V and 2 bases from J, the gap between germline ends came to 14 bases.

This clone occurred many times. The rearrangement uses TRBV24-1 and TRBJ2-2, with 8 positions matching TRBD2. Looked up from germline, CDR1 is KGHDR and CDR2 is SFDVKD. CDR3 length equals 16 residues. The V and J ends lost 3 bases and 4 bases, in that order; junction bases with no gene match: 6. The CDR3 is CATSDVSGRGTGELFF. CDR3 sequence (DNA): TGTGCCACCAGTGATGTGAGCGGGAGAGGCACCGGGGAGCTGTTTTTT.

This chain uses TRBV11-1 with TRBJ2-1; 11 bases align to TRBD2. This CDR3 comprises 15 residues. After removal of 3 bases from V and 7 bases from J, the junction contained 5 bases not matched to a gene. Germline lookup yields CDR1 SGHAT and CDR2 FQDESV (reference sequence). The CDR3 DNA sequence: TGTGCCAGCAGCTTGGGGTCTAGCGGGGGGAATGAGCAGTTCTTC. Translating it yields CASSLGSSGGNEQFF.